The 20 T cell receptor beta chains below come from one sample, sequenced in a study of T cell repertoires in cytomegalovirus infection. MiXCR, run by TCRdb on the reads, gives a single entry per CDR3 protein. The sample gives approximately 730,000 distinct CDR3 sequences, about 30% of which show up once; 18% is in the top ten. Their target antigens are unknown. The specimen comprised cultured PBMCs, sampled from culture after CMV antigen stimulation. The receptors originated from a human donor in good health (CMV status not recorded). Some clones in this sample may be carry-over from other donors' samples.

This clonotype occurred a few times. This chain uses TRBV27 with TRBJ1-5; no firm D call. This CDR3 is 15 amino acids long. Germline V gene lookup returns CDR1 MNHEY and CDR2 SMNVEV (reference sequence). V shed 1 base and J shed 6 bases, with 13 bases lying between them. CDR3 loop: CASSLLGSESQPQHF. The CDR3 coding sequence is TGTGCCAGCAGTTTATTAGGCAGCGAGTCTCAGCCCCAGCATTTT.

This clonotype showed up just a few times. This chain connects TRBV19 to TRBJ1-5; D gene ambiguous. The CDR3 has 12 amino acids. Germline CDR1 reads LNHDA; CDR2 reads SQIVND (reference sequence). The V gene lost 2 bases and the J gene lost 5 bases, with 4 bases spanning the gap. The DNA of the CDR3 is TGTGCCAGTAGTATACTAGATCAGCCCCAGCATTTT. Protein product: CASSILDQPQHF.

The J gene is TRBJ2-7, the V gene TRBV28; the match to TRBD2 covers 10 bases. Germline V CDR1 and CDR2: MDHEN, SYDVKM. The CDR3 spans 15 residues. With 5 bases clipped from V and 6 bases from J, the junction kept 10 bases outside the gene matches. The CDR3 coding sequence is TGTGCCAGCAGTCCTTCCGGGACTAGCGTTCTCGAGCAGTACTTC. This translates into CASSPSGTSVLEQYF.

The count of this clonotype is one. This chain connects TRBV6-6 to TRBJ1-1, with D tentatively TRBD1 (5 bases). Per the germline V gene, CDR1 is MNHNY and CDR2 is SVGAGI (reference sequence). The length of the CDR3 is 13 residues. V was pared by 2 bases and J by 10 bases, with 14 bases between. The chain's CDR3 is CASSYGEGLRAFF. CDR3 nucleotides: TGTGCCAGCAGTTACGGGGAGGGGCTACGAGCTTTCTTT.

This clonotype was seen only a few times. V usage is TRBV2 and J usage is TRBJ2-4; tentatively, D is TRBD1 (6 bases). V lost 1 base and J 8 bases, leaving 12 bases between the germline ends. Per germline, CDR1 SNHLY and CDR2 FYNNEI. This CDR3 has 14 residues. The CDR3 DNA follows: TGTGCCAGCAGTGAAGGGACACCAGGGGACATTCAGTACTTC. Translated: CASSEGTPGDIQYF.

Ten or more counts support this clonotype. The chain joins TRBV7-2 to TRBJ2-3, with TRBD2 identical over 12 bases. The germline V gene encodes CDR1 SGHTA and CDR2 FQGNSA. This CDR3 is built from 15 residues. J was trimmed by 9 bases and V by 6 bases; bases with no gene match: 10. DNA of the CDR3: TGTGCCAGCAGGACTGGACTAGCGGGAAGGGGGACGCAGTATTTT. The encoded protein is CASRTGLAGRGTQYF.

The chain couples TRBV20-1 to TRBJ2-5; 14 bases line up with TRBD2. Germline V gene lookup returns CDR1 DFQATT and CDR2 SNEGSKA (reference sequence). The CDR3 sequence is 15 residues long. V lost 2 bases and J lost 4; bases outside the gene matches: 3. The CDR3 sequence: CSARTGTSGGETQYF. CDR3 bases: TGCAGTGCTAGAACCGGGACTAGCGGGGGAGAGACCCAGTACTTC.

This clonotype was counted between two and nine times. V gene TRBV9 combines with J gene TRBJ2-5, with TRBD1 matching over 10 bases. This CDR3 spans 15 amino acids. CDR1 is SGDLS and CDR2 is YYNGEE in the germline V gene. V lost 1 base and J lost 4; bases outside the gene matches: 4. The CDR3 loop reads CASSVHDRGPETQYF. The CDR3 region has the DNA TGTGCCAGCAGCGTACACGACAGGGGGCCAGAGACCCAGTACTTC.

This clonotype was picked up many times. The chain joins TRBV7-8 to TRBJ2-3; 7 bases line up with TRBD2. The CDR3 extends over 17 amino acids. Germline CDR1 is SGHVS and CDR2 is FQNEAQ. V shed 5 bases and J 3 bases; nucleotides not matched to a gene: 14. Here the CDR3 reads CASSPTTPGGGTDTQYF. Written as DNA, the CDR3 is TGTGCCAGCAGCCCCACCACCCCGGGGGGAGGGACAGATACGCAGTATTTT.

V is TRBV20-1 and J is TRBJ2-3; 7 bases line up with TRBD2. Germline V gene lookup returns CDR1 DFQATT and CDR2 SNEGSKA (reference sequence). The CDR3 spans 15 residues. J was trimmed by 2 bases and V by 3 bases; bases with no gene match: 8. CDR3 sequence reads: CSARDWGGYTDTQYF. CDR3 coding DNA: TGCAGTGCTAGGGACTGGGGGGGGTACACAGATACGCAGTATTTT.

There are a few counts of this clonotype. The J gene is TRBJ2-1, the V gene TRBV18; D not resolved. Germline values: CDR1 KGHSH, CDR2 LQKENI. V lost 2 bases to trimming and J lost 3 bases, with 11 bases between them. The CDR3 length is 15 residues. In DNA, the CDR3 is TGTGCCAGCTCACCAACGACGAGGTTCTACAATGAGCAGTTCTTC. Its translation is CASSPTTRFYNEQFF.

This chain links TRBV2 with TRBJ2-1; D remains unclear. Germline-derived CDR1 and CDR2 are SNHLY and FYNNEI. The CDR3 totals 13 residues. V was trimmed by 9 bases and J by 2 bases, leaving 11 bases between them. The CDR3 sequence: CASGRGTYNEQFF. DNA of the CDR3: TGTGCCAGTGGCCGAGGAACCTACAATGAGCAGTTCTTC. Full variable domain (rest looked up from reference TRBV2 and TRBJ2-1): EPEVTQTPSHQVTQMGQEVILRCVPISNHLYFYWYRQILGQKVEFLVSFYNNEISEKSEIFDDQFSVERPDGSNFTLKIRSTKLEDSAMYFCASGRGTYNEQFFGPGTRLTVL.

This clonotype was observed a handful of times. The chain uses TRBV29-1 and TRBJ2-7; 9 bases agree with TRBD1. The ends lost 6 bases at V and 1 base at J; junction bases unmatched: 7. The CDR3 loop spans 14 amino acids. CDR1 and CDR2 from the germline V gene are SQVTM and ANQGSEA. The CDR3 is CSVARDRESYEQYF. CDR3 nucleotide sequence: TGCAGCGTCGCCCGGGACAGGGAATCCTACGAGCAGTACTTC.

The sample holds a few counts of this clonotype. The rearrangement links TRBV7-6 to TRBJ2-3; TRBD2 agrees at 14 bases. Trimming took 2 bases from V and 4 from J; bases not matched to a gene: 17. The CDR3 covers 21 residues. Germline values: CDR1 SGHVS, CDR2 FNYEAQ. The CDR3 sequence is CASSLIPLRPGLAGEADTQYF. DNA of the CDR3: TGTGCCAGCAGCTTAATACCCCTGAGACCGGGACTAGCGGGAGAAGCAGATACGCAGTATTTT.

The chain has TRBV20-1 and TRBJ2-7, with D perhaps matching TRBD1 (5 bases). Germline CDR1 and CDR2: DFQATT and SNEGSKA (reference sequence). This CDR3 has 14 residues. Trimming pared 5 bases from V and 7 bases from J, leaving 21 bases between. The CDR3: CSAPGQGTRREQYF. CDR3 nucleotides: TGCAGTGCTCCAGGGCAGGGAACGAGACGGGAGCAGTACTTC.

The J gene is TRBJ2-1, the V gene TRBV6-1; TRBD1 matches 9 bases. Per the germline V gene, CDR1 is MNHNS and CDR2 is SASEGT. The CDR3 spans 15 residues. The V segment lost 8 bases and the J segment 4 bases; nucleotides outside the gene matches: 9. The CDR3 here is CASHSGTGLYNEQFF. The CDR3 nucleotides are TGTGCCAGCCATTCCGGGACAGGGTTGTACAATGAGCAGTTCTTC.

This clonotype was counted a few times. This chain's CDR3 is CASSVQGAGNEQFF. For the CDR3, the DNA is TGTGCCAGCAGTGTCCAGGGGGCGGGGAATGAGCAGTTCTTC. V and J are TRBV2 and TRBJ2-1; 8 bases align to TRBD1. V lost 4 bases, J lost 7 bases, and 6 bases stayed unmatched. The CDR3 runs to 14 residues. CDR1 is SNHLY and CDR2 is FYNNEI in the germline V gene.

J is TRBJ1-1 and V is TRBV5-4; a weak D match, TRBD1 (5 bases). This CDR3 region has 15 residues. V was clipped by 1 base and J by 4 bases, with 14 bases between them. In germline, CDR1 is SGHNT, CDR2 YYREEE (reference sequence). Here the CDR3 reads CASSLILGTLTEAFF. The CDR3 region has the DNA TGTGCCAGCAGCTTGATTTTGGGGACCCTCACTGAAGCTTTCTTT.

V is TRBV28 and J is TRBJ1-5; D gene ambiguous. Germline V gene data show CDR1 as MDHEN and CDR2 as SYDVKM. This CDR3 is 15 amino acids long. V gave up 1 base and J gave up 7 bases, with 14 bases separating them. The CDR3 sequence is CASSLYRRVGQPQHF. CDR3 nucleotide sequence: TGTGCCAGCAGTTTATACCGCCGGGTCGGGCAGCCCCAGCATTTT.

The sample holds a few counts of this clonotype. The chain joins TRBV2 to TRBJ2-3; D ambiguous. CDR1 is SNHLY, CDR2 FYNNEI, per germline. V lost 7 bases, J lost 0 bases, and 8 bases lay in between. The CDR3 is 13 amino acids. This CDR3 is CASTRFSTDTQYF. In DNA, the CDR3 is TGTGCCAGCACAAGGTTTAGCACAGATACGCAGTATTTT.